This T cell receptor beta chain was identified in a study of blood T cell repertoires in COVID-19. Looking at the study overall: The samples span acute and convalescent COVID-19 from the United States, Italy and Spain.

This clone was picked up a small number of times. The CDR3 consists of 16 residues. Germline values: CDR1 LGHDT, CDR2 YNNKEL (reference sequence). V lost 4 bases and J lost 1, with 14 bases in between. Profiled with immunoSEQ multiplex PCR; TCRdb holds only in-frame clones, not every one. This table holds around 18,000 clones, 70% to 85% found once. V is TRBV3-1 (or the pseudogene TRBV3-2) and J is TRBJ1-3; D may be TRBD1 (6 bases). Sequences were obtained from peripheral blood. The sequence was collected from a man aged 65-85 years with COVID-19, enrolled during active disease. CDR3: CASSRGRGGSGNTIYF. The CDR3 DNA follows: TGTGCCAGCAGCCGAGGGAGAGGGGGTTCTGGAAACACCATATATTTT.